This T cell receptor (beta chain) derives from a study of blood T cell repertoires in COVID-19. Study-level information: Specimens from acute and convalescent COVID-19 originated in the United States, Italy and Spain. PBMCs, B-cell-depleted T cells, or T cells were the source of the cDNA or gDNA that made up the material.

Germline V gene lookup returns CDR1 KGHSH and CDR2 LQKENI. With V trimmed by 4 bases and J by 6 bases, 3 bases remained unmatched. This CDR3 is built from 13 residues. Methods used by the authors: Cell counts per sample came from amplifying reference gene primers. This table comes from immunoSEQ multiplex PCR, and its TCRdb copy is limited to in-frame clones, with some not included. V and J calls and clone size are as listed in that table; D and trimming were resolved from the DNA. The table lists about 260,000 clones, 80% to 90% of them singletons. This rearrangement joins TRBV18 to TRBJ1-3; 7 positions match TRBD1. Sequences were obtained from peripheral blood. The sequence derives from a woman aged 40 to 49 who had recovered from COVID-19. CDR3 sequence reads: CASSQDRENTIYF. The CDR3 nucleotides are TGTGCCAGCTCACAAGACAGGGAAAACACCATATATTTT.